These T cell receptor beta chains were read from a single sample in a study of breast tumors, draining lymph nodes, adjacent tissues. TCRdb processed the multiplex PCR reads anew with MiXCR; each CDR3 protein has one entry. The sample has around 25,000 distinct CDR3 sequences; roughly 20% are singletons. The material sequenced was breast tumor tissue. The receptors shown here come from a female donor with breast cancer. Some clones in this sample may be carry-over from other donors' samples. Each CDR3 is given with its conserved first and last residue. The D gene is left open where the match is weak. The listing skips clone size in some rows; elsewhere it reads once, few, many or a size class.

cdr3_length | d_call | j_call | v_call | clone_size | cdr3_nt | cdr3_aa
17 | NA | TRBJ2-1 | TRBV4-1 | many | TGCGCCAGCAGCCAGGACGGGACTCCCAACGCCTACAATGAGCAGTTCTTC | CASSQDGTPNAYNEQFF
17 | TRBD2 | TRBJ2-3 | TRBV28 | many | TGTGCCAGCAGTCACGGCCGACTAGCGGGGAGCACAGATACGCAGTATTTT | CASSHGRLAGSTDTQYF
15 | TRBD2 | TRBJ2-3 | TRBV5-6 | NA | TGTGCCAGCAGCCGGGGGGAGGGCCCCCCAGATACGCAGTATTTT | CASSRGEGPPDTQYF
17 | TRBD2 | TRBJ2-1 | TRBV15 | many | TGTGCCACCAGCAGAGGCCGGGACTACCCCTCCTACAATGAGCAGTTCTTC | CATSRGRDYPSYNEQFF
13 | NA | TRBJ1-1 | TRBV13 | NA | TGTGCCAGCAGCTTACTCCAGGGCACTGAAGCTTTCTTT | CASSLLQGTEAFF
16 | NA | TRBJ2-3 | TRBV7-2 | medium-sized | TGTGCCAGCAGCAAACCCCCGGGAGCAGCCACAGATACGCAGTATTTT | CASSKPPGAATDTQYF
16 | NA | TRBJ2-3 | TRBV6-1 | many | TGTGCCAGCAGTGAAGAGGCAGGCGCTACCCTAGATACGCAGTATTTT | CASSEEAGATLDTQYF
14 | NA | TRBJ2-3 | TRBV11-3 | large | TGTGCCAGCAGCTTAGGCCCGCCCCTAGATACGCAGTATTTT | CASSLGPPLDTQYF
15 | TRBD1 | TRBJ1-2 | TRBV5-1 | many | TGCGCCAGCAGCTCAGCCGGGACAGGGGTTGATGGCTACACCTTC | CASSSAGTGVDGYTF
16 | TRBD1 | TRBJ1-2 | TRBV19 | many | TGTGCCAGTACCCACCTCGGGACAGGAGGATTCTATGGCTACACCTTC | CASTHLGTGGFYGYTF
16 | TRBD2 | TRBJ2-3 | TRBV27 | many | TGTGCCAGCAGCTCCGATTCTAGCGGGAGGTTCGATACGCAGTATTTT | CASSSDSSGRFDTQYF
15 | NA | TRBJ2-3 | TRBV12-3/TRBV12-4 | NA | TGTGCCAGCAGTTCCTTGGGAGAGGCCCGAGATACGCAGTATTTT | CASSSLGEARDTQYF
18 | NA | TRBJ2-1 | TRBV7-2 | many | TGTGCCAGCAGCTTCCGTGGAACTGGGGTGACGTCCTACAATGAGCAGTTCTTC | CASSFRGTGVTSYNEQFF
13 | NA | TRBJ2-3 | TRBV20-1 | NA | TGCAGTGCTGCGGTCGCCGCGCCAAATACGCAGTATTTT | CSAAVAAPNTQYF
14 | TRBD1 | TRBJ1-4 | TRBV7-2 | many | TGTGCCAGCAGCTTAGTTCAGGGGGGTGGAAAACTGTTTTTT | CASSLVQGGGKLFF
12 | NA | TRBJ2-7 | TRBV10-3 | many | TGTGCCATCAGTGAGAAGAGGGACGAGCAGTACTTC | CAISEKRDEQYF
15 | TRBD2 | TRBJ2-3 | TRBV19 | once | TGTGCCACCTCGGGCCTAGCTCGGCGGGGGGATATGCAGTATTTT | CATSGLARRGDMQYF
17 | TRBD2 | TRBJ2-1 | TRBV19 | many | TGTGCCAGTAGTAGGACTAGCGGGAGTGTACATGGCAATGAGCAGTTCTTC | CASSRTSGSVHGNEQFF
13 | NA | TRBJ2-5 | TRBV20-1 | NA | TGCAGTGCCCCTAGCCAACTCCAAGAGACCCAGTACTTC | CSAPSQLQETQYF
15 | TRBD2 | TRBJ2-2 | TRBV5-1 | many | TGCGCCAGCAGCTGGACTAGCGGTAACACCGGGGAGCTGTTTTTT | CASSWTSGNTGELFF
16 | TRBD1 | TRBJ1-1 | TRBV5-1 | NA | TGCGCCAGCAGCACCGGACAGGACCTCTTGAACACTGAAGCTCTCTTT | CASSTGQDLLNTEALF
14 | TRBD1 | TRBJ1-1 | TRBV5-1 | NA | TGCGCCAGCAGCCTTGAGGGGGCAAGAACTGAAGCTTTCTTT | CASSLEGARTEAFF
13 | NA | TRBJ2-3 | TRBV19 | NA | TGTGCCAGTAGTCTTCAGGGCACAGATACGCAGTATTTT | CASSLQGTDTQYF
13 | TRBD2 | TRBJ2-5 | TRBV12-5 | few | TGTGCTAGTGGTTCTGGGCGGGGGGAGACCCAGTACTTC | CASGSGRGETQYF
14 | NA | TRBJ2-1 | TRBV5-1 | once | TGCGCCAGCAGCTTGTGGGGGGCCCACAATGAGCAGTTCTTC | CASSLWGAHNEQFF
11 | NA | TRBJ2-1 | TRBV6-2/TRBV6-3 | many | TGTGCCAGCATACAGTCCTCTGAGCAGTTCTTC | CASIQSSEQFF
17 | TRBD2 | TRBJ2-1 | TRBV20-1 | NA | TGCAGTGCTTATCTCCTCTCCGGGACTAGCGGGATTTATGAGCAGTTCTTC | CSAYLLSGTSGIYEQFF
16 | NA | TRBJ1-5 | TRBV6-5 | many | TGTGCCAGCAACCTAGTAATGGGAAGAGGCAATCAGCCCCAGCATTTT | CASNLVMGRGNQPQHF
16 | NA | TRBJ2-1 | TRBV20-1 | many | TGCAGTGCCGATCGACTAGTGGGTCTTGGTGACAATGAGCAGTTCTTC | CSADRLVGLGDNEQFF
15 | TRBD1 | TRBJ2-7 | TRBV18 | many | TGTGCCAGCTCGCCCGGGACAGGGTTAGATGGAGAGCAGTACTTC | CASSPGTGLDGEQYF
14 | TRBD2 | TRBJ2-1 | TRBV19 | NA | TGTGCCAGTAGTTATTCTTCCGGCGGGAGTGAGCAGTTCTTC | CASSYSSGGSEQFF
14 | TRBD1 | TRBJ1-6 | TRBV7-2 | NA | TGTGCCAGCAGCTTAGTGGGACAGGGTTCGCCCCTCCACTTT | CASSLVGQGSPLHF
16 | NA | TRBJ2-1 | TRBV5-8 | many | TGTGCCAGCAGCTTGGCCTTTCCGGACATCAACAATGAGCAGTTCTTC | CASSLAFPDINNEQFF
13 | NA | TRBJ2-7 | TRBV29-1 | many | TGCAGCGTTGGTCTCAGGGTGACCTACGAGCAGTACTTC | CSVGLRVTYEQYF
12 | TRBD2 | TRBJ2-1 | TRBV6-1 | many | TGTGCCAGCAGTCGACGGGAGGGGACACCGTTCTTC | CASSRREGTPFF
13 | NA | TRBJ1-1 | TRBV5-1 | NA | TGCGCCAGCAGCTCACAGGGAAACACTGAAGCTTTCTTT | CASSSQGNTEAFF
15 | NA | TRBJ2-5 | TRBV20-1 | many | TGCAGTGCTAGAGACATGGGACCTGGGGAAGAGACCCAGTACTTC | CSARDMGPGEETQYF
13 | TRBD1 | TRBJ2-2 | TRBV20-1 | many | TGCAGTGCTAGGACAGGGTCCACCGGGGAGCTGTTTTTT | CSARTGSTGELFF
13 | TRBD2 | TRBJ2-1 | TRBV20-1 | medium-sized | TGCAGTCCCCTGGGGCGGGAGGGCGGTGAGCAGTTCTTC | CSPLGREGGEQFF
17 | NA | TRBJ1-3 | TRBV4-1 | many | TGCGCCAGCAGCCCGGAGGAGGGCCGGACCTCTGGAAACACCATATATTTT | CASSPEEGRTSGNTIYF